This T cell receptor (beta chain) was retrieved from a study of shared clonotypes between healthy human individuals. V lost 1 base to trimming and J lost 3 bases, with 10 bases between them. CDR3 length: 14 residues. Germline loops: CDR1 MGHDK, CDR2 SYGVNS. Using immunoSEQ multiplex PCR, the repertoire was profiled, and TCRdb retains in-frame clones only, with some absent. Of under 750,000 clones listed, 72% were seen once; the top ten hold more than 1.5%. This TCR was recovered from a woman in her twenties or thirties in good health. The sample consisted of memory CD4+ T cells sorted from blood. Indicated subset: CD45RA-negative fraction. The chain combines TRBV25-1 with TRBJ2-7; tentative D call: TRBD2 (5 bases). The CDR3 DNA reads TGTGCCAGCAGTGAATCGACGAGGGTCTACGAGCAGTACTTC. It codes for CASSESTRVYEQYF.